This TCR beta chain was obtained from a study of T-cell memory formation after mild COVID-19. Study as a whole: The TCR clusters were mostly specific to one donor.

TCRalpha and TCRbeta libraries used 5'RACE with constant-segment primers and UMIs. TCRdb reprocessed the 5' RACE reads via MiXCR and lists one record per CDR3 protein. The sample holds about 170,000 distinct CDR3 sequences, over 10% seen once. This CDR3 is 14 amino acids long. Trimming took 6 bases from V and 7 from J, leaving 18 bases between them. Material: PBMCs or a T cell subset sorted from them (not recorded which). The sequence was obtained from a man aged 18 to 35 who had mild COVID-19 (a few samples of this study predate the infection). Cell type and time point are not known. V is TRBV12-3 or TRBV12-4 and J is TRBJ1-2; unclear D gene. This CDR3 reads CASSSWDYRGGYTF. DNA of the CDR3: TGTGCCAGCAGCTCCTGGGATTACCGGGGTGGCTACACCTTC.